The 23 T cell receptor beta chains reported below all come from one sample, sequenced in a study of blood T cell repertoires in COVID-19. Repertoires were generated with immunoSEQ multiplex PCR, while TCRdb's copy carries only in-frame clones and drops some. The repertoire holds roughly 200,000 clones, with approximately 85% as singletons. Source material: PBMCs or T cells enriched from blood (not recorded which). The receptors stem from a man aged 40-55 years who had recovered from COVID-19.

The V call is TRBV5-1, the J call TRBJ1-1; 9 nucleotides align to TRBD1. CDR1 SGHRS and CDR2 YFSETQ come from the germline V gene. V dropped 4 bases and J dropped 5; count of bases not matched to a gene: 6. CDR3 length: 14 amino acids. The DNA of the CDR3 is TGCGCCAGCAGCCATGGGACAGGGTGGACTGAAGCTTTCTTT. Amino acids: CASSHGTGWTEAFF.

V and J are TRBV27 and TRBJ2-7; possible D gene TRBD1, 5 bases. The CDR3 is 14 amino acids. CDR1 is MNHEY and CDR2 is SMNVEV in the germline V gene (reference sequence). Trimming left V 5 bases short and J 2 bases short, with 13 bases between. The CDR3 region has the DNA TGTGCCAGCAGTCCATACGACAGACCCTACGAGCAGTACTTC. It yields the protein CASSPYDRPYEQYF.

CDR3 loop: CASSLEGYQPQHF. The CDR3 nucleotides are TGTGCCAGCAGCTTGGAGGGTTACCAGCCCCAGCATTTT. The chain is built from TRBV27 and TRBJ1-5, with unresolved D. Germline CDR1 MNHEY, CDR2 SMNVEV (reference sequence). Trimming shortened V by 6 bases and J by 7 bases, and 13 bases separated the two germline ends. This CDR3 comprises 13 residues.

J is TRBJ2-5 and V is TRBV5-6; no clear D gene. This CDR3 is 14 amino acids long. Germline V CDR1 and CDR2: SGHDT, YYEEEE. Trimming pared 4 bases from V and 4 bases from J, leaving 14 bases between. The CDR3 DNA follows: TGTGCCAGCAGCAACCTAGACCCTGGAGAGACCCAGTACTTC. Protein sequence: CASSNLDPGETQYF.

The chain uses TRBV5-6 and TRBJ1-5; 7 nucleotides align to TRBD1. The CDR3 runs 16 residues. From germline, CDR1 is SGHDT and CDR2 YYEEEE. Germline trimming cut 4 bases from V and 6 bases from J; bases unmatched to any gene: 13. CDR3: CASSPRGRGAGQPQHF. For the CDR3, the DNA is TGTGCCAGCAGCCCCAGGGGGAGAGGCGCGGGTCAGCCCCAGCATTTT.

V and J are TRBV24-1 and TRBJ2-7; D unresolved. In germline, CDR1 is KGHDR, CDR2 SFDVKD. This CDR3 comprises 10 residues. The germline V and J ends were trimmed by 7 bases and 5 bases, with 5 bases remaining between them. The CDR3: CATRENEQYF. CDR3 sequence (DNA): TGTGCCACCAGGGAGAACGAGCAGTACTTC.

The chain joins TRBV29-1 to TRBJ1-1; D is unresolved. CDR3 length: 13 amino acids. Germline V gene sequence: CDR1 SQVTM, CDR2 ANQGSEA. Between the trimmed V and J ends, which lost 6 bases and 4 bases, there was a span of 15 bases. CDR3 sequence (DNA): TGCAGCGTACTCCGGGAGCCGGGCACTGAAGCTTTCTTT. Translating it yields CSVLREPGTEAFF.

For this clone: The sample carries other DNA sequences with the same CDR3. This chain links TRBV3-1 (or the pseudogene TRBV3-2) with TRBJ1-1; D gene uncertain. The CDR3 has 14 amino acids. Germline CDR1 LGHDT, CDR2 YNNKEL (reference sequence). V lost 1 base to trimming and J lost 1 base, with 7 bases between them. CDR3 sequence: CASSQVSGNTEAFF. For the CDR3, the DNA is TGTGCCAGCAGCCAAGTTAGTGGGAACACTGAAGCTTTCTTT.

The V call is TRBV9, the J call TRBJ2-3; D is unresolved. CDR3 length: 14 amino acids. The germline gives CDR1 SGDLS, CDR2 YYNGEE. Trimming removed 3 bases from V and 5 bases from J, with 13 bases in between. The CDR3, as DNA: TGTGCCAGCAGCGCACTACCCCTGGGAGATACGCAGTATTTT. Translated, it gives CASSALPLGDTQYF.

The genes are TRBV7-9 and TRBJ2-5, with D possibly TRBD2 on 6 matching bases. The CDR3 loop spans 17 amino acids. Trimming removed 4 bases from V and 7 bases from J, with 25 bases in between. Germline values: CDR1 SEHNR, CDR2 FQNEAQ (reference sequence). The CDR3 DNA is TGTGCCAGCAGCTATGAATCAACCAGGACGGCGCGGGGGACCCAGTACTTC. Protein sequence: CASSYESTRTARGTQYF.

The chain uses TRBV7-2 and TRBJ1-5; D might be TRBD1 (6 bases). V was trimmed by 5 bases and J by 5 bases, leaving 10 bases between them. Looked up from germline, CDR1 is SGHTA and CDR2 is FQGNSA. The CDR3 covers 13 residues. For the CDR3, the DNA is TGTGCCAGCAGCCCCCAGGGGTATCAGCCCCAGCATTTT. Its protein product is CASSPQGYQPQHF.

The chain combines TRBV3-1 (or the pseudogene TRBV3-2) with TRBJ2-2, with D unresolved. Germline V CDR1 and CDR2: LGHDT, YNNKEL (reference sequence). Trimming left V 0 bases short and J 4 bases short, with 12 bases between. This CDR3 has 16 residues. The CDR3 protein is CASSQDLVGSTGELFF. Here the CDR3 DNA reads TGTGCCAGCAGCCAAGATTTGGTTGGTAGCACCGGGGAGCTGTTTTTT.

In DNA, the CDR3 is TGTGCCAGCAGCTTTCGGACAGGGTTGATCGGCGAGCAGTACTTC. Residues: CASSFRTGLIGEQYF. The chain recombines TRBV7-2 with TRBJ2-7; 8 positions agree with TRBD1. V trimming: 3 bases; J trimming: 6 bases; junction bases outside the gene matches: 10. This CDR3 has 15 residues. CDR1 SGHTA and CDR2 FQGNSA come from the germline V gene.

The rearrangement uses TRBV29-1 and TRBJ1-2, with D maybe TRBD1 (5 bases). The CDR3 loop spans 12 amino acids. Germline assignment: CDR1 SQVTM and CDR2 ANQGSEA. V lost 2 bases, J lost 7 bases, and 11 bases lay in between. DNA of the CDR3: TGCAGCGTTGAATCCAGGGTGTCTGGCTACACCTTC. Protein sequence: CSVESRVSGYTF.

This chain links TRBV12-3 or TRBV12-4 with TRBJ1-2, with 10 bases matching TRBD1. The CDR3 is made up of 13 amino acids. V dropped 6 bases and J dropped 5; count of bases not matched to a gene: 3. CDR3 coding DNA: TGTGCCAGCAGCCCGGGACAGGGGTATGGCTACACCTTC. Translation gives CASSPGQGYGYTF.

The chain uses TRBV11-3 and TRBJ2-1, with 7 bases that match TRBD1. The CDR3 consists of 13 residues. V shed 5 bases and J 15 bases; nucleotides not matched to a gene: 13. Germline V gene data show CDR1 as SGHNT and CDR2 as YENEEA. CDR3 amino acids: CASSLIRDSYRFF. CDR3 coding DNA: TGTGCCAGCAGCCTTATAAGGGACAGTTACCGGTTCTTC.

The chain couples TRBV5-6 to TRBJ1-6, with 10 bases lining up with TRBD1. The J segment lost 15 bases and the V segment lost 4 bases, leaving 4 bases of the junction unmatched. The length of the CDR3 is 12 residues. Per germline, CDR1 SGHDT and CDR2 YYEEEE. This CDR3 reads CASSPRDRGLHF. The CDR3 DNA reads as TGTGCCAGCAGCCCCCGGGACAGGGGCCTCCACTTT.

Only one count was recorded for this clone. The chain recombines TRBV6-6 with TRBJ2-5; a possible D gene is TRBD2 (6 bases). In germline, CDR1 is MNHNY, CDR2 SVGAGI (reference sequence). The CDR3 contains 14 residues. V lost 6 bases to trimming and J lost 3 bases, with 14 bases between them. CDR3 nucleotides: TGTGCCAGCAGATTCCGGACTACAGAAGAGACCCAGTACTTC. This sequence encodes CASRFRTTEETQYF.

This chain links TRBV29-1 with TRBJ1-2, with TRBD1 identical over 9 bases. With V trimmed by 7 bases and J by 7 bases, 10 bases remained unmatched. This CDR3 has 13 amino acids. Germline assignment: CDR1 SQVTM and CDR2 ANQGSEA. The CDR3 protein is CSGGRGQGFGYTF. The CDR3 DNA reads TGCAGCGGAGGGAGGGGACAGGGATTTGGCTACACCTTC.

The chain employs TRBV23-1 and TRBJ1-5; D is perhaps TRBD1 (5 bases). TRBV23-1 counts as an open reading frame of uncertain function. This CDR3 region has 17 residues. Between the trimmed V and J ends, which lost 0 bases and 0 bases, there was a span of 12 bases. The CDR3 is CASSQSPGEDSNQPQHF. CDR3 coding DNA: TGCGCCAGCAGTCAATCCCCGGGGGAAGATAGCAATCAGCCCCAGCATTTT.

The chain carries TRBV28 and TRBJ1-2; D not certain. This CDR3 is 11 amino acids long. V shed 3 bases and J shed 6 bases, with 5 bases lying between them. Germline V gene lookup returns CDR1 MDHEN and CDR2 SYDVKM. The CDR3 DNA sequence: TGTGCCAGCAGTTTGGGAGATGGCTACACCTTC. It translates to CASSLGDGYTF.

The chain carries TRBV6-5 and TRBJ1-2; D is perhaps TRBD1 (5 bases). The CDR3 consists of 15 residues. Germline V gene data show CDR1 as MNHEY and CDR2 as SVGAGI. Trimming pared 6 bases from V and 0 bases from J, leaving 14 bases between. The chain's CDR3 is CASSPGGRTNYGYTF. CDR3 DNA: TGTGCCAGCAGCCCCGGGGGAAGAACTAACTATGGCTACACCTTC.

The rearrangement joins TRBV13 to TRBJ2-2; 8 bases are a match to TRBD1. There are 14 residues in the CDR3. With V trimmed by 6 bases and J by 4 bases, 4 bases remained unmatched. Germline values: CDR1 PRHDT, CDR2 FYEKMQ (reference sequence). CDR3 sequence reads: CASRTTGGTGELFF. The DNA of the CDR3 is TGTGCCAGCAGGACCACAGGGGGCACCGGGGAGCTGTTTTTT.